The source of this TCR beta chain is a study of blood T cell repertoires in COVID-19. At the level of the study: Some COVID-19 samples were acute and others convalescent; all came from the United States, Italy and Spain. Sources were T cells, B-cell-depleted T cells, or PBMCs; the material itself was cDNA or gDNA.

V trimming: 6 bases; J trimming: 7 bases; junction bases outside the gene matches: 5. CDR3 length: 13 residues. In the original workflow: Cell counts per sample came from amplifying reference gene primers. The data were produced by immunoSEQ multiplex PCR, yet TCRdb's version contains in-frame clones alone and is incomplete. The V and J calls and the clone size are those of that table, but D and trimming were determined from the DNA. Of approximately 320,000 clones detected, 70% to 90% appear once; the ten largest clones hold around 7.2%. The TCR sequence derives from a human donor in a cohort sampled during active COVID-19. Specimen: peripheral blood. The gene calls are TRBV12-3 or TRBV12-4 and TRBJ1-5; TRBD1 agrees at 8 bases. The CDR3 reads CASRTGGWQPQHF. The CDR3 DNA reads as TGTGCCAGCAGAACAGGGGGGTGGCAGCCCCAGCATTTT.